This TCR beta chain came from a study of CD8+ T cells in alopecia areata. Study-level findings and limits: Lesional scalp, especially alopecia totalis/universalis, showed higher clonality than normal scalp.

Extracted from the samples, RNA was reverse transcribed into cDNA to serve as the sequencing template. Produced via immunoSEQ multiplex PCR; TCRdb's table is partial and in-frame only. Altogether approximately 210,000 clones are present, about 64% being singletons, with the ten largest covering more than 3.5%. Worth noting for this clone: Its antigen is not known.

This CDR3 is 15 amino acids long. The ends were cut back, 0 bases at V and 0 bases at J, with 7 bases in the middle. Germline V lookup: CDR1 SGHRS, CDR2 YFSETQ. The treatment: oral pan-JAK inhibitor, 5-10 mg twice daily. The specimen was CD4+ T cells sorted from blood, collected at week 4, from a patient treated with tofacitinib. The clonotype originates from a human donor with alopecia areata. This chain links TRBV5-1 with TRBJ2-1; a weak D match, TRBD2 (6 bases). The CDR3 region has the DNA TGCGCCAGCAGCTTGGTGACTAGCTCCTACAATGAGCAGTTCTTC. It translates to CASSLVTSSYNEQFF.